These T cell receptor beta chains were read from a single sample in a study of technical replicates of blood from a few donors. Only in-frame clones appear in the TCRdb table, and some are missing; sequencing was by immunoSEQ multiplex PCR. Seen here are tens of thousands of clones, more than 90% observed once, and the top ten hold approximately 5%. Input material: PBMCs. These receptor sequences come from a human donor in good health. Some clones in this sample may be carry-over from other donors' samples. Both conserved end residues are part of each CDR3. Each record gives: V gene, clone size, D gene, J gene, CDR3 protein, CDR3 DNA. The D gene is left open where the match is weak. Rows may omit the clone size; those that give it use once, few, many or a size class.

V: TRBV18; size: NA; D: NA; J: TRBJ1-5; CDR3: CASSGTNSNQPQHF; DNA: TGTGCCAGCTCCGGGACAAATAGCAATCAGCCCCAGCATTTT
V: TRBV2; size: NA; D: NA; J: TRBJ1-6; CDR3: CASSPLGGGVNNSPLHF; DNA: TGTGCCAGCAGCCCCCTGGGGGGGGGCGTCAATAATTCACCCCTCCACTTT
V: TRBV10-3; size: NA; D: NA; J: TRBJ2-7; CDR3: CAISETGTYEQYF; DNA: TGTGCCATCAGTGAAACTGGTACCTACGAGCAGTACTTC
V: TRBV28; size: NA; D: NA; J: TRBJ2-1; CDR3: CASSFLGGINEQFF; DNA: TGTGCCAGCAGTTTTCTTGGCGGGATAAATGAGCAGTTCTTC
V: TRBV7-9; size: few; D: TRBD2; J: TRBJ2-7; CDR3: CASSSGLAGVIYEQYF; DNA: TGTGCCAGCAGCTCAGGACTAGCGGGAGTCATCTACGAGCAGTACTTC
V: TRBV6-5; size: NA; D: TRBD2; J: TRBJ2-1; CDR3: CASSSSSGSTEQFF; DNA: TGTGCCAGCAGTTCGAGTAGCGGGAGTACTGAGCAGTTCTTC
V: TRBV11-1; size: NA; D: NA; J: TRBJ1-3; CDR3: CASSSDRDSGNTIYF; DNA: TGTGCCAGCAGCTCGGACAGAGACTCTGGAAACACCATATATTTT
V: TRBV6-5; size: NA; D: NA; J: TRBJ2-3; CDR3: CASSRGGDAKDTQYF; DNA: TGTGCCAGCAGTCGAGGCGGCGACGCAAAAGATACGCAGTATTTT
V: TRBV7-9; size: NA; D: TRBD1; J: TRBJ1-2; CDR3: CASSVTGVWGYTF; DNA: TGTGCCAGCAGCGTCACAGGGGTGTGGGGCTACACCTTC
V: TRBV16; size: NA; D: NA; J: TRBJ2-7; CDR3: CASRGIRGEQYF; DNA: TGTGCCAGCAGAGGGATTCGGGGCGAGCAGTACTTC
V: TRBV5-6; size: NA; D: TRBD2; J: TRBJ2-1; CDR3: CASSSVLWTSGGANEQFF; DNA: TGTGCCAGCAGTTCCGTCCTATGGACTAGCGGGGGGGCGAATGAGCAGTTCTTC
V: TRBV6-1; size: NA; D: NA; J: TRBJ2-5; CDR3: CASKPTYPREETQYF; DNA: TGTGCCAGCAAGCCCACCTACCCTCGGGAAGAGACCCAGTACTTC
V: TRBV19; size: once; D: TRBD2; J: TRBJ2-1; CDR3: CAVTLAGNYNEQFF; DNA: TGTGCCGTGACTCTAGCGGGAAATTACAATGAGCAGTTCTTC
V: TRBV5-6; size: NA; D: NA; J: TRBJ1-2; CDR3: CASSPQDRLFGGYTF; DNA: TGTGCCAGCAGCCCTCAAGACAGGCTTTTTGGGGGCTACACCTTC
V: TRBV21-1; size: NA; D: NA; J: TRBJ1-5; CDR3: CASSRISIAQHF; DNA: TGTGCCAGCAGCCGAATAAGCATAGCCCAGCATTTT
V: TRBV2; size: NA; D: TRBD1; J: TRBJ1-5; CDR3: CASSAGDRGNQPQHF; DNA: TGTGCCAGCAGTGCGGGGGACAGGGGGAATCAGCCCCAGCATTTT
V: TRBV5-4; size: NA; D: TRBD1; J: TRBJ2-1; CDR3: CASSQGTDYNEQFF; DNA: TGTGCCAGCAGCCAAGGGACAGACTACAATGAGCAGTTCTTC
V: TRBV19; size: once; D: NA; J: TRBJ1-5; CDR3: CASKFSPSNQPQHF; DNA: TGTGCCAGTAAATTCAGTCCATCGAATCAGCCCCAGCATTTT
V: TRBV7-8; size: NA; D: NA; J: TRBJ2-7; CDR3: CASSLGGLGGEQYF; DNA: TGTGCCAGCAGCTTAGGTGGCCTAGGGGGCGAGCAGTACTTC
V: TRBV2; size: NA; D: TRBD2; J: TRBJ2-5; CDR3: CATGLVQETQYF; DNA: TGTGCCACCGGACTAGTCCAAGAGACCCAGTACTTC
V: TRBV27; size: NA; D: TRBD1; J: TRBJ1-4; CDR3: CASSSWTGQNEKLFF; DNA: TGTGCCAGCAGTTCCTGGACAGGCCAGAATGAAAAACTGTTTTTT
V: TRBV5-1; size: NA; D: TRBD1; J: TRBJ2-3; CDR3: CASRENGQGADTQYF; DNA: TGCGCCAGCAGGGAGAATGGACAGGGAGCAGATACGCAGTATTTT
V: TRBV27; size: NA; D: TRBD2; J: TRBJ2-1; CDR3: CASSWRALAGSNEQFF; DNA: TGTGCCAGCAGTTGGCGGGCACTAGCGGGGTCAAATGAGCAGTTCTTC
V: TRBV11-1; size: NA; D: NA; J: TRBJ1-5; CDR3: CASSSGVGNQPQHF; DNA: TGTGCCAGCAGCTCAGGGGTCGGGAATCAGCCCCAGCATTTT
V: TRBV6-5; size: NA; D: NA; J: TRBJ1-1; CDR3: CASSRQMNTEAFF; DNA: TGTGCCAGCAGCCGACAGATGAACACTGAAGCTTTCTTT
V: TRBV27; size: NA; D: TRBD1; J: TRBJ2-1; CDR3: CASSFRTGGVNEQFF; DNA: TGTGCCAGCAGTTTCAGGACAGGGGGGGTCAATGAGCAGTTCTTC
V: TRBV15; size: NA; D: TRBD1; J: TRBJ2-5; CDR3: CATSRITGVWETQYF; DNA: TGTGCCACCAGCAGGATAACAGGGGTTTGGGAGACCCAGTACTTC
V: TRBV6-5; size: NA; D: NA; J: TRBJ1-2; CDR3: CASSSLTVNYGYTF; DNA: TGTGCCAGCAGCTCCTTGACAGTCAACTATGGCTACACCTTC
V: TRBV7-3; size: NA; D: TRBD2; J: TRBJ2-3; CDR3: CASSSTSGDSGKQYF; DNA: TGTGCCAGCAGCTCGACTAGCGGAGATTCAGGGAAGCAGTATTTT
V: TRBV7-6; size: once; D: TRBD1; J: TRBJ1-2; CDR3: CASSSTGGGLYGYTF; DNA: TGTGCCAGCAGCTCGACAGGGGGGGGACTTTATGGCTACACCTTC
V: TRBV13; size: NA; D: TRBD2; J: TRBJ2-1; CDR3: CASSYAIAGGVAYNEQFF; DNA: TGTGCCAGCAGCTACGCGATAGCGGGAGGGGTCGCCTACAATGAGCAGTTCTTC
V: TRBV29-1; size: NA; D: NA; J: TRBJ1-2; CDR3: CSVEDTGQNYGYTF; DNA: TGCAGCGTTGAAGATACCGGACAGAACTATGGCTACACCTTC
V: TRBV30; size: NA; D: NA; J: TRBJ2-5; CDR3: CAWSSETQYF; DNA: TGTGCCTGGAGTTCGGAGACCCAGTACTTC
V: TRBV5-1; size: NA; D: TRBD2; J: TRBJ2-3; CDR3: CASSLYLAADTQYF; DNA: TGCGCCAGCAGCTTGTATCTAGCGGCAGATACGCAGTATTTT
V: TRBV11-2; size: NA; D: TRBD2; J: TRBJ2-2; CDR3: CASSLGLAGTGELFF; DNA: TGTGCCAGCAGCTTAGGGCTAGCGGGGACCGGGGAGCTGTTTTTT
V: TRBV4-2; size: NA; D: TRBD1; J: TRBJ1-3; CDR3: CASSQDPDRADGGTIYF; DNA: TGTGCCAGCAGCCAAGACCCCGACAGGGCGGACGGTGGCACCATATATTTT
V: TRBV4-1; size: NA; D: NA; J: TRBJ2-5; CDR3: CASSQDGHETQETQYF; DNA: TGCGCCAGCAGCCAAGATGGGCACGAGACACAAGAGACCCAGTACTTC
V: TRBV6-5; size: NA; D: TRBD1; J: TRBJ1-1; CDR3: CASSYGDRVGTEAFF; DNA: TGTGCCAGCAGTTACGGAGACAGGGTCGGCACTGAAGCTTTCTTT
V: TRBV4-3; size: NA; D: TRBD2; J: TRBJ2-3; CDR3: CASSLIPMTSGGTDTQYF; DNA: TGCGCCAGCAGCCTAATCCCCATGACTAGCGGGGGAACAGATACGCAGTATTTT
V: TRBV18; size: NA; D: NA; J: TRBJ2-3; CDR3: CASSPIQAFTDTQYF; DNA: TGTGCCAGCTCACCAATTCAGGCCTTCACAGATACGCAGTATTTT
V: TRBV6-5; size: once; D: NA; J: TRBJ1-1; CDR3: CASSDRFYTEAFF; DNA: TGTGCCAGCAGTGACAGGTTCTACACTGAAGCTTTCTTT
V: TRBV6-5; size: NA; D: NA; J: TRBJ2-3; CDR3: CASRGGDTQYF; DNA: TGTGCGTCCCGGGGTGGAGATACGCAGTATTTT
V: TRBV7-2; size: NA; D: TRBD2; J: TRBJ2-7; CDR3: CASSRAAGDSYEQYF; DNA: TGTGCCAGCAGCCGGGCTGCGGGAGATTCCTACGAGCAGTACTTC
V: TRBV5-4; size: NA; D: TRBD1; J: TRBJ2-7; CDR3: CASSGGTGTGGREQYF; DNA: TGTGCCAGCAGCGGGGGGACCGGGACAGGGGGCCGTGAGCAGTACTTC
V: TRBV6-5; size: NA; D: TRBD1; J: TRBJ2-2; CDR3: CASRDDRATTGELFF; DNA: TGTGCCAGCAGGGATGACAGGGCGACAACCGGGGAGCTGTTTTTT
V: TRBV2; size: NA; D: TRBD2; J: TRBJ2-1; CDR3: CASSELAGVNNEQFF; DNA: TGTGCCAGCAGTGAACTAGCGGGAGTGAATAATGAGCAGTTCTTC
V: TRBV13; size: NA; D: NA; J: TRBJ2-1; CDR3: CASRGTGLHEIGEQFF; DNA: TGTGCCAGCAGGGGAACGGGACTTCATGAAATTGGTGAGCAGTTCTTC
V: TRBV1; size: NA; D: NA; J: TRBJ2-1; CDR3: CTSSQDWTSGVNEQFF; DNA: TGCACCAGCAGCCAAGATTGGACTAGCGGAGTCAATGAGCAGTTCTTC
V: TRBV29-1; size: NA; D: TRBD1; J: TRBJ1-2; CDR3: CSVGTGGYGYTF; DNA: TGCAGCGTTGGAACAGGGGGATATGGCTACACCTTC
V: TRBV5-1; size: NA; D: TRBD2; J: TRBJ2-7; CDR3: CASSTLPPGLAGFPYEQYF; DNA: TGCGCCAGCAGCACCCTCCCGCCGGGACTAGCGGGATTCCCCTACGAGCAGTACTTC
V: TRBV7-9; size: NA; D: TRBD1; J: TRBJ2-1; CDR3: CASSRNRGTYNEQFF; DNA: TGTGCCAGCAGCCGGAACAGGGGGACCTACAATGAGCAGTTCTTC